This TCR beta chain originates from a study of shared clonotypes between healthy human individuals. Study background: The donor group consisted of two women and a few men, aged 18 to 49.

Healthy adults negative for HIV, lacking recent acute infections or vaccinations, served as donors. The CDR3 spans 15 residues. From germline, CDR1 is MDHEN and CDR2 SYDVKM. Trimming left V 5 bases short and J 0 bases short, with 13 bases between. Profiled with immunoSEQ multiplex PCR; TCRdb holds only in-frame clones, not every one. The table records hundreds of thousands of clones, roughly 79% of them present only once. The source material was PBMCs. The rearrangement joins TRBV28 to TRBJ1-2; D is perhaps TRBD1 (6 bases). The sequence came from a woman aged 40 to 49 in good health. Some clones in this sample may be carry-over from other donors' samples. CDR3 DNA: TGTGCCAGCAGTATCCCCGGGACAACTAACTATGGCTACACCTTC. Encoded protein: CASSIPGTTNYGYTF.